The present entry profiles one T cell receptor (beta chain) with its context. Many counts were recorded for this clonotype. What antigen it recognizes has not been identified. Per-base qualities were not stored, and no clone one base away is much larger. Naive CD8 T cell libraries were made from 20,000 to 1,000,000 sorted cells using 10%, 30% or 50% of purified RNA. Naive CD8 T cells were FACS-sorted as CD8+CD4-CCR7+CD45RA+ on a BD FACSAria II into RLT Plus buffer. To test detection sensitivity, Jurkat RNA equal to about nine TCR copies was added to samples of roughly 18,000-1,100,000 naive CD8 T cells. CD8 T cells were enriched using RosetteSep CD8+ T Cell Enrichment Cocktail and Ficoll-Paque, and the enriched cells then underwent ACK red cell lysis. The sample belongs to a study of molecular identifiers for immune sequencing clone quantification (dated by TCRdb to 2016 to 2019). Study-level background: In a replicate experiment, RNA from around 18,000 or 91,000 naive CD8 T cells was split into five aliquots, four of which were sequenced. This methods study benchmarked molecular-identifier clustering-based TCR repertoire sequencing (MIDCIRS) and TCR RNA copy counting, using CD8 T cells to do so. Here is what the overall study found, with its caveats: About 3.1 recovered TCR RNA copies per cell were obtained by modeling, versus around 9.8 by digital PCR, implying a capture efficiency of roughly 32%. The naive libraries included spiked-in Jurkat TCR RNA (around 10 copies' worth), and this RNA is not part of the donor repertoire. When barcode sub-clustering was left out, chimeric consensus sequences inflated TCR diversity, with chimeras reaching as high as 47%. Identical TCR molecules sharing a barcode could cause highly expanded clone sizes to be underestimated. Spiked-in Jurkat TCR RNA equal to a single cell's worth was reported to be detectable even within one million naive CD8 T cells. In CMV-specific effector cells, over 99% of molecules were held by clones above 20 RNA copies, whereas under 1% of molecules were held by such clones in naive cells.

In the germline V gene (reference sequence), CDR1 corresponds to SGHNT and CDR2 to YYREEE. The CDR3 contains 20 residues, cysteine and phenylalanine counted. Just the 60-base CDR3 DNA is kept, in frame starting at base 1. Compared with germline, V lacks 4 bases and J lacks 5 bases; bases without a gene match: 20. The method behind the library was PCR. TCRdb shows the sequencer as Illumina HiSeq 4000. Bulk TCR libraries were generated as previously described, with the TCR primers listed in Table S5 used. Total RNA was purified with the Qiagen AllPrep DNA/RNA kit. Before analysis, reads from multiple sequencing runs of the same library were pooled. Turning to the authors' computational methods: Reads were retained only if their TCR constant sequence matched exactly, and those retained reads were trimmed to 150 nt and grouped according to their 12-nt molecular barcodes. Reads inside each barcode group were sub-clustered using a 15% Levenshtein threshold, and a quality-weighted consensus sequence was constructed for each RNA molecule. Non-functional sequences were discarded, and so were lower-count sequences lying one edit away from another sequence. Barcode sub-clusters with fewer than 20% of the maximum read count were removed, based on fitting two negative binomial distributions. Clones were called with MiXCR by TCRdb after fastp trimmed the public reads at Q25, and only in-frame beta chains were retained. Here each entry gathers all rows of one CDR3 protein and keeps the most common genes and DNA. None of the V and J calls come from the authors' own analysis; TCRdb made them. Here the sample has 70,000 to 95,000 distinct CDR3 sequences; under 20% occur a single time. Around 0.91% of the sample belongs to the ten largest clones.

The origin of this receptor is a human donor in good health. Some libraries in this study had Jurkat cell RNA spiked in. The V and J genes are TRBV5-4 and TRBJ2-1, with 11 middle bases fitting TRBD2. Sequencing input: naive CD8+ T cells from blood, with Jurkat cell RNA spiked in. Per the publication, the cell subset or site label means: FACS-sorted CD8+CD4-CCR7+CD45RA+ naive T cells. The nucleotide sequence is TGTGCCAGCAGCGGGTACGAAGGGATCGTCGGACTAGCGGGCAACAATGAGCAGTTCTTC. The translation is CASSGYEGIVGLAGNNEQFF.